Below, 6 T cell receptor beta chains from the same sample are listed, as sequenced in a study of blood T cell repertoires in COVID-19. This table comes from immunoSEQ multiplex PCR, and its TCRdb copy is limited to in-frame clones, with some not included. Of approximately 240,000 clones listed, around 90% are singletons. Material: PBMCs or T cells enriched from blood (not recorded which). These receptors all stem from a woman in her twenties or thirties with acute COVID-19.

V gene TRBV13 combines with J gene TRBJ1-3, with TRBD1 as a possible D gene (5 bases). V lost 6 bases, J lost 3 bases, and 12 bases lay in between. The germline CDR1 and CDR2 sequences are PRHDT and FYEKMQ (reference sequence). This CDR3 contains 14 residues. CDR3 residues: CASSPGGYGNTIYF. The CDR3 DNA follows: TGTGCCAGCAGTCCCGGGGGTTATGGAAACACCATATATTTT.

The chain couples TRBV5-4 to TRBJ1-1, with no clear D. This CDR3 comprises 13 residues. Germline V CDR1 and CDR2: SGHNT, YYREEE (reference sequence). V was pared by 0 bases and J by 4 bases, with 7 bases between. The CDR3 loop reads CASSLAGITEAFF. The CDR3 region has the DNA TGTGCCAGCAGCTTGGCGGGGATCACTGAAGCTTTCTTT.

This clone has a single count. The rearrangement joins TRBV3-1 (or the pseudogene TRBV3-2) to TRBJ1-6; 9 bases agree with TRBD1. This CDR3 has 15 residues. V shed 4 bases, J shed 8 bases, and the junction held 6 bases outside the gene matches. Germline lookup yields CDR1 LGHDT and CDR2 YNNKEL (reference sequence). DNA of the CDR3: TGTGCCAGCAGCCCCCGCTGGGACAGGGATTCACCCCTCCACTTT. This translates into CASSPRWDRDSPLHF.

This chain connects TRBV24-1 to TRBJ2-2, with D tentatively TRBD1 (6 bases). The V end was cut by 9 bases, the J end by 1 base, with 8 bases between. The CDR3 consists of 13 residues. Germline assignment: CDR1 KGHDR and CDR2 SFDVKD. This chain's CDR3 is CATGTQNTGELFF. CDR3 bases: TGTGCCACCGGGACACAGAACACCGGGGAGCTGTTTTTT.

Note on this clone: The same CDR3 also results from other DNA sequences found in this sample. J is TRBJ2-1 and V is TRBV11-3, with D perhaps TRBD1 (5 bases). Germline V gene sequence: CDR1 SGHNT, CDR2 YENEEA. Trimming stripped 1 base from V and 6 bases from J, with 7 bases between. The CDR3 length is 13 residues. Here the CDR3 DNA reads TGTGCCAGCAGCTTAGTAAGGGGCAATGAGCAGTTCTTC. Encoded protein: CASSLVRGNEQFF.

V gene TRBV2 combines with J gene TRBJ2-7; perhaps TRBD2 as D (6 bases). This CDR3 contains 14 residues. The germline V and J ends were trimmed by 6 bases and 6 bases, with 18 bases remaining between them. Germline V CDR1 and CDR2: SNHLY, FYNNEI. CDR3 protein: CASRSSGGVFEQYF. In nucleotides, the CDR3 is TGTGCCAGCAGGAGTAGCGGTGGGGTGTTCGAGCAGTACTTC.